This paragraph covers one T cell receptor (beta chain) sequence. Its target is unknown. This entry belongs to a study of blood T cell dynamics during melanoma immunotherapy. About the study: Standard first-line treatment here was pembrolizumab or nivolumab plus ipilimumab in metastatic melanoma. Study-wide results and caveats: It remained unknown if the driving T cell clones were melanoma-specific.

The time point is: pre-treatment baseline. Response was assessed by RECIST 1.1 at 12 weeks, except two rapid progressors. The ends were cut back, 0 bases at V and 12 bases at J, with 12 bases in the middle. The CDR3 is made up of 13 amino acids. From germline, CDR1 is SGHAT and CDR2 FQNNGV. Generated by immunoSEQ multiplex PCR, the TCRdb table keeps only in-frame clones and is missing some. The sample yields fewer than 25,000 clones, roughly 91% seen once. V and J are TRBV11-2 and TRBJ2-1; a weak D match, TRBD2 (5 bases). Material: blood, obtained from a patient treated with checkpoint blockade. This TCR came from a human donor with melanoma. The CDR3 DNA reads as TGTGCCAGCAGCTTAGATCGAGGGCCAGGGCAGTTCTTC. This gives the protein CASSLDRGPGQFF.